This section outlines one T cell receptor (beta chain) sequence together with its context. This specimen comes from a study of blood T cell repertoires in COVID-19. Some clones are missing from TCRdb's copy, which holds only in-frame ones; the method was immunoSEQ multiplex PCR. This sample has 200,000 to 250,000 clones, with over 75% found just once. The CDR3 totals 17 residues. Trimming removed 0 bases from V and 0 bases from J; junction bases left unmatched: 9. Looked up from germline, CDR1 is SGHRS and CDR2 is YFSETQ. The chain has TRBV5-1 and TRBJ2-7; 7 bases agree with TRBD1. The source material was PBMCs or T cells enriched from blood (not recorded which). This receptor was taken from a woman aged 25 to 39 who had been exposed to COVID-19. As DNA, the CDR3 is TGCGCCAGCAGCTTGGCCGATACAGGGGACAACTCCTACGAGCAGTACTTC. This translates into CASSLADTGDNSYEQYF. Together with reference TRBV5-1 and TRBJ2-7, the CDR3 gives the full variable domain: KAGVTQTPRYLIKTRGQQVTLSCSPISGHRSVSWYQQTPGQGLQFLFEYFSETQRNKGNFPGRFSGRQFSNSRSEMNVSTLELGDSALYLCASSLADTGDNSYEQYFGPGTRLTVT.